These 17 T cell receptor beta chains originate from one sample sequenced in a study of tissue T cells after allogeneic stem cell transplantation. The time point: mouse harvest day 7 after allogeneic transplant. Each mouse received 10^7 T-cell-depleted marrow cells plus 10^6 splenic CD5+ T cells by tail vein. TCRdb keeps only in-frame clones here, not all; method: immunoSEQ multiplex PCR. The sample carries some 7,000 clones, roughly half recorded once. Sequencing was done on a sample of lymph node tissue. Receptors originate from a female BALB/c mouse given C57BL/6 T cells with graft-versus-host disease after an allogeneic hematopoietic cell transplant.

This clone was counted a few times. Gene names are the mouse ones. Read sequence stops 1 residue before the CDR3 end, and the germline J gene provides the missing end. The chain combines TRBV19 with TRBJ1-4; TRBD1 matches at 12 bases. Germline V lookup: CDR1 FNHDT, CDR2 SITEND (reference sequence). The CDR3 length is 15 residues. With 0 bases clipped from V and 7 bases from J, the junction kept 1 base outside the gene matches. CDR3 bases read: TGTGCCAGCAGTATAGGGGACAGGGGGCCCGAAAGATTATTT. Its translation: CASSIGDRGPERLF. The complete CDR3 protein is CASSIGDRGPERLFF. The variable domain in full, with the rest retrieved from reference TRBV19 and TRBJ1-4, is GGIITQTPKFLIGQEGQKLTLKCQQNFNHDTMYWYRQDSGKGLRLIYYSITENDLQKGDLSEGYDASREKKSSFSLTVTSAQKNEMAVFLCASSIGDRGPERLFFGHGTKLSVL.

By sample share, this clone is medium-sized (0.01 to 0.1%). Germline and genes: mouse. The sequenced fragment ends 1 residue before the CDR3 boundary, so the rest is inferred from the germline J gene. The chain uses TRBV12-1 and TRBJ1-4; weak D call: TRBD1 (5 bases). CDR3 size: 13 residues. Trimming stripped 2 bases from V and 3 bases from J, with 6 bases between. Germline V CDR1 and CDR2: SGHSN, HYEKVE. CDR3 sequence reads: CASSRQPNERLFF. The sequenced part of the CDR3 DNA is TGTGCCAGCTCTCGACAGCCCAACGAAAGATTATTT.

With respect to this clone: Here the gene names and germline are mouse. The read terminates 1 residue before the CDR3 end, so the remaining end is supplied by the germline J gene. The chain recombines TRBV20 with TRBJ2-3, with 8 bases lining up with TRBD2. V trimming: 6 bases; J trimming: 5 bases; junction bases outside the gene matches: 13. The CDR3 is 15 amino acids. Per the germline V gene, CDR1 is GFQATS and CDR2 is STVNSAI. The DNA read from the CDR3 is TGTGGTGCCCCCCCGGATGGGGGGGAAGTAGAAACGCTGTAT. It translates to CGAPPDGGEVETLY. The entire CDR3 protein reads CGAPPDGGEVETLYF.

Details on this clone: The gene names here belong to mouse. With the read ending 1 residue before the CDR3 end, the germline J gene is used to fill in that end. V is TRBV4 and J is TRBJ2-2; TRBD2 matches at 8 bases. The CDR3 contains 16 residues. Losses at the gene ends were 5 bases for V and 0 bases for J; bases not matched to a gene: 5. Germline V gene sequence: CDR1 LGHDT, CDR2 YNNKQL (reference sequence). CDR3 protein: CASSHGLGANTGQLYF. The sequenced CDR3 bases are TGTGCCAGCAGCCACGGACTGGGCGCAAACACCGGGCAGCTCTAC. Full variable domain (rest looked up from reference TRBV4 and TRBJ2-2): ETAVFQTPNYHVTQVGNEVSFNCKQTLGHDTMYWYKQDSKKLLKIMFSYNNKQLIVNETVPRRFSPQSSDKAHLNLRIKSVEPEDSAVYLCASSHGLGANTGQLYFGEGSKLTVL.

This clone was counted between two and nine times. Any gene name here is a mouse gene name. With the read ending 1 residue before the CDR3 end, the germline J gene is used to fill in that end. The rearrangement joins TRBV3 to TRBJ2-1, with 11 bases lining up with TRBD2. CDR1 SNHLY and CDR2 FYNGKV come from the germline V gene (reference sequence). The CDR3 has 16 residues. With 5 bases clipped from V and 0 bases from J, the junction kept 3 bases outside the gene matches. The part of the CDR3 DNA that was read is TGTGCCAGCAGCCGGACTGGGGGGCATAACTATGCTGAGCAGTTC. Its protein product is CASSRTGGHNYAEQF. Given in full, the CDR3 is CASSRTGGHNYAEQFF.

This clone was picked up a small number of times. Gene names and germline refer to mouse. The CDR3 end falls 1 residue outside the read, so it is completed with the germline J gene. The genes are TRBV13-3 and TRBJ2-7, with 8 bases that match TRBD2. The CDR3 totals 13 residues. From germline, CDR1 is NNHDY and CDR2 SYVADS. The V segment lost 3 bases and the J segment 7 bases; nucleotides outside the gene matches: 6. CDR3 sequence reads: CASSGGGPGEQYF. The covered CDR3 bases are TGTGCCAGCAGTGGGGGGGGGCCGGGGGAACAGTAC.

About this clone: Gene names are mouse gene names. The read finishes 1 residue shy of the CDR3 end, and the germline J gene is used to complete it. The chain has TRBV26 and TRBJ2-5; 10 bases align to TRBD1. V shed 5 bases and J 5 bases; nucleotides not matched to a gene: 4. Germline V gene data show CDR1 as KGHPV and CDR2 as FQNQEV (reference sequence). The CDR3 is made up of 14 amino acids. The CDR3 reads CASSAGQGRDTQYF. The DNA read from the CDR3 is TGTGCCAGCAGTGCGGGACAGGGGAGAGACACCCAGTAC.

Points on this clone: Genes and germline are mouse. The read ends 1 residue shy of where the CDR3 ends; the end is completed using the germline J gene. The V and J genes are TRBV26 and TRBJ2-4; D may be TRBD1 (5 bases). The V gene's germline CDR1 is KGHPV and CDR2 FQNQEV (reference sequence). Between the trimmed V and J ends, which lost 5 bases and 4 bases, there was a span of 10 bases. The CDR3 loop spans 13 amino acids. Partial CDR3 DNA: TGTGCCAGCAGTTCAGGGAGGGAAAACACCTTGTAC. Protein product: CASSSGRENTLY. The entire CDR3 protein is CASSSGRENTLYF.

About this clone: The listed genes are named as in mouse. The read halts 1 residue ahead of the CDR3 end, with the missing end drawn from the germline J gene. The rearrangement links TRBV14 to TRBJ1-4, with 7 bases identical to TRBD1. The CDR3 length is 14 residues. Per the germline V gene, CDR1 is SGHDT and CDR2 is FRDEAV. V lost 5 bases to trimming and J lost 3 bases; unmatched junction nucleotides: 4. The CDR3 protein is CASSDRVANERLFF. CDR3 DNA (partial): TGTGCCAGCAGCGACAGGGTAGCCAACGAAAGATTATTT.

On this clone itself: The genes are named according to mouse. The observed sequence ends 1 residue before the CDR3 terminus, with the missing tail filled in from the germline J gene. The V and J genes are TRBV31 and TRBJ1-4, with TRBD1 identical over 8 bases. The CDR3 spans 15 residues. V was pared by 0 bases and J by 5 bases, with 5 bases of the junction left unmatched. Germline V gene data show CDR1 as GKSSPN and CDR2 as SITVG. CDR3 amino acids: CAWSLRQGRNERLFF. The sequenced part of the CDR3 DNA is TGTGCCTGGAGTCTAAGACAGGGGAGAAACGAAAGATTATTT.

As regards this clone: Genes here carry mouse names. The CDR3 extends 1 residue past the end of the read, so its final part is completed from the germline J gene. This chain connects TRBV23 to TRBJ1-2. Germline V gene lookup returns CDR1 KGHTA and CDR2 FQNQQP. This CDR3 is 13 amino acids long. The sequenced part of the CDR3 DNA is TGCTCCAGCAGTCGAAGGGATGGCTCCGACTACACC. Translated: CSSSRRDGSDYT. Given in full, the CDR3 is CSSSRRDGSDYTF.

About this clone itself: The listed genes are named as in mouse. The DNA ends 1 residue before the CDR3 does, and the rest of the CDR3 is filled in from the germline J gene. The rearrangement links TRBV26 to TRBJ1-1, with D perhaps TRBD1 (6 bases). Germline CDR1 is KGHPV and CDR2 is FQNQEV (reference sequence). V lost 4 bases and J lost 8, with 11 bases in between. This CDR3 contains 12 residues. The CDR3: CASSPWDIEVFF. The CDR3 DNA, read in part, is TGTGCCAGCAGTCCATGGGACATCGAAGTCTTC.

There are a few counts of this clone. These gene names are mouse names. CDR3 residues: CASGGLGENTLYF. Partial CDR3 DNA: TGTGCCAGCGGGGGACTGGGGGAAAACACCTTGTAC. This rearrangement joins TRBV13-2 to TRBJ2-4, with 11 nucleotides matching TRBD2. The read stops 1 residue short of the end of the CDR3; the missing end is completed from the germline J gene. This CDR3 has 13 amino acids. The germline CDR1 and CDR2 sequences are NNHNN and SYGAGS (reference sequence). V trimming: 5 bases; J trimming: 4 bases; junction bases outside the gene matches: 0.

This clone is medium-sized in the sample. The listed genes are named as in mouse. The read terminates 1 residue before the CDR3 end, so the remaining end is supplied by the germline J gene. The chain has TRBV17 and TRBJ2-2; D not resolved. This CDR3 contains 15 residues. The germline V gene encodes CDR1 MNHDT and CDR2 YYDKIL. The germline V and J ends were trimmed by 1 base and 2 bases, with 8 bases remaining between them. The part of the CDR3 DNA that was read is TGTGCTAGCAGTAGAGGGGGATGGAACACCGGGCAGCTCTAC. Protein: CASSRGGWNTGQLY. The complete CDR3 reads CASSRGGWNTGQLYF.

As regards this clone: Each gene name is a mouse one. Sequencing ends 1 residue short of the CDR3 end; the germline J gene provides the rest. The chain links TRBV3 to TRBJ2-5, with TRBD2 as a possible D gene (5 bases). This CDR3 has 14 amino acids. Germline-derived CDR1 and CDR2 are SNHLY and FYNGKV (reference sequence). V was pared by 2 bases and J by 0 bases, with 6 bases between. This CDR3 reads CASSLMGNQDTQYF. CDR3 DNA (partial): TGTGCCAGCAGCTTAATGGGGAACCAAGACACCCAGTAC.

In its sample, this clone was seen a few times. Gene and germline names: mouse. Coverage ceases 1 residue before the CDR3 finishes, and the germline J gene fills in the end. The chain carries TRBV26 and TRBJ1-4; no reliable D call. The V gene lost 3 bases and the J gene lost 4 bases, with 3 bases spanning the gap. CDR3 length: 12 amino acids. Germline V gives CDR1 KGHPV, CDR2 FQNQEV (reference sequence). The CDR3 bases that were read are TGTGCCAGCAGTCTAAGCAACGAAAGATTATTT. This translates into CASSLSNERLF. The whole CDR3 reads CASSLSNERLFF.

Concerning this clone itself: Gene names and germline match the mouse. The read gets to within 1 residue of the CDR3 end, and the germline J gene fills in the rest. The chain links TRBV16 to TRBJ1-4; D remains unclear. From germline, CDR1 is SGHSA and CDR2 FRNQAP. The CDR3 runs 13 residues. Trimming took off 5 bases at V and 4 bases at J, with 8 bases between the two ends. The sequenced part of the CDR3 DNA is TGTGCAAGCAGCCCGGGCGGCAACGAAAGATTATTT. It is translated as CASSPGGNERLF. The complete CDR3 sequence is CASSPGGNERLFF. The variable domain in full, with the rest retrieved from reference TRBV16 and TRBJ1-4, is NAGVIQTPRHKVTGKGQEATLWCEPISGHSAVFWYRQTIVQGLEFLTYFRNQAPIDDSGMPKERFSAQMPNQSHSTLKIQSTQPQDSAVYLCASSPGGNERLFFGHGTKLSVL.